The 15 T cell receptor beta chains in this list originate from one sample, sequenced in a study of T-cell reconstitution after alpha-beta-depleted transplantation in children. Unique molecular identifiers were built into the TCRbeta library. MiXCR, run by TCRdb on the PCR reads, gives a single entry per CDR3 protein. The sample lists about 98,000 distinct CDR3 sequences, around 7.8% occurring once. Sequenced material: PBMCs, taken before TCRalphabeta/CD19-depleted stem cell transplant. Source of these receptors: a boy younger than 10 with acute lymphoblastic leukemia, due to receive a stem cell transplant.

In its sample, this clonotype was seen many times. This chain uses TRBV4-1 with TRBJ2-1, with 8 bases lining up with TRBD1. The germline gives CDR1 MGHRA, CDR2 YSYEKL. The junction had 10 bases not matched to a gene; V was cut back by 5 bases and J by 4 bases. This CDR3 spans 16 amino acids. CDR3 nucleotides: TGCGCCAGCAGCTCGGACCCGGGACAGGAATACAATGAGCAGTTCTTC. Translated: CASSSDPGQEYNEQFF.

This clonotype has a handful of counts. V and J are TRBV20-1 and TRBJ2-7, with D unclear. The CDR3 spans 15 residues. The V and J ends lost 3 bases and 1 base respectively, with 16 bases between them. In germline, CDR1 is DFQATT, CDR2 SNEGSKA (reference sequence). CDR3 sequence (DNA): TGCAGTGCTAGCGAAACCGGGCCGAGTTCCTACGAGCAGTACTTC. Translation gives CSASETGPSSYEQYF.

The chain couples TRBV7-7 to TRBJ2-5; TRBD1 aligns across 7 bases. J gave up 5 bases and V 5 bases, and 8 bases lay outside the gene matches. CDR1 SSHAT and CDR2 FNYEAQ come from the germline V gene (reference sequence). This CDR3 comprises 14 residues. The CDR3 bases are TGTGCCAGCAGCCAGGACAGGTCGGGCGAGACCCAGTACTTC. Protein product: CASSQDRSGETQYF.

This clonotype was picked up many times. The genes are TRBV12-3 or TRBV12-4 and TRBJ2-7, with D hard to call. The CDR3 covers 12 residues. Trimming shortened V by 6 bases and J by 1 base, and 7 bases separated the two germline ends. The CDR3 here is CASSPTSYEQYF. CDR3 in DNA: TGTGCCAGCAGCCCGACGTCCTACGAGCAGTACTTC.

The CDR3 DNA reads TGCGCCAGCAGTGAGTCGGGCAGCAATGAAAAACTGTTTTTT. Translation gives CASSESGSNEKLFF. V gene TRBV10-1 combines with J gene TRBJ1-4; D not certain. Germline V CDR1 and CDR2: WNHNN, SYGVQD (reference sequence). The CDR3 extends over 14 amino acids. With 0 bases removed from V and 5 bases from J, the gap between germline ends came to 7 bases.

The table lists this clonotype with many counts. The gene calls are TRBV7-9 and TRBJ2-3; the D call may be TRBD1 or TRBD2 (6 bases each). V was trimmed by 2 bases and J by 2 bases, leaving 14 bases between them. CDR3 length equals 16 residues. Germline V lookup: CDR1 SEHNR, CDR2 FQNEAQ (reference sequence). Here the CDR3 DNA reads TGTGCCAGCAGCTTAAGGATTAGGGGGGTCACAGATACGCAGTATTTT. This encodes CASSLRIRGVTDTQYF.

This clonotype occurred many times. The chain carries TRBV12-3 or TRBV12-4 and TRBJ1-2; no clear D. This CDR3 has 12 amino acids. Trimming shortened V by 3 bases and J by 9 bases, and 11 bases separated the two germline ends. The CDR3: CASSFGAMSYTF. The DNA for the CDR3 is TGTGCCAGCAGTTTTGGAGCGATGAGCTACACCTTC.

This clonotype was detected many times. The chain employs TRBV27 and TRBJ2-3; maybe TRBD1 (6 bases). V lost 2 bases, J lost 2 bases, and 8 bases lay in between. CDR3 size: 14 residues. Germline CDR1 and CDR2: MNHEY and SMNVEV (reference sequence). The CDR3 region has the DNA TGTGCCAGCAGTTTAGGGGGCTACACAGATACGCAGTATTTT. Residues: CASSLGGYTDTQYF.

In this sample, this clonotype turned up a few times. This chain connects TRBV7-2 to TRBJ2-7; D ambiguous. CDR1 SGHTA and CDR2 FQGNSA come from the germline V gene. There are 12 residues in the CDR3. V lost 3 bases, J lost 7 bases, and 10 bases lay in between. The CDR3 DNA reads TGTGCCAGCAGCTTTTTCCTAACGGAGCAGTACTTC. It translates to CASSFFLTEQYF.

This clonotype was recorded at least ten times. The rearrangement uses TRBV20-1 and TRBJ2-1; D is ambiguous. V shed 4 bases and J shed 7 bases, with 8 bases lying between them. CDR3 length: 11 amino acids. Germline V gene data show CDR1 as DFQATT and CDR2 as SNEGSKA (reference sequence). CDR3 bases: TGCAGTGCTAAAGTGGGTAATGAGCAGTTCTTC. Translation gives CSAKVGNEQFF.

The J gene is TRBJ2-1, the V gene TRBV15; 9 nucleotides match TRBD2. The V gene end was trimmed by 5 bases and the J gene end by 4 bases; junction bases not matched to a gene: 3. Germline assignment: CDR1 LNHNV and CDR2 YYDKDF (reference sequence). The CDR3 is made up of 14 amino acids. CDR3 in amino acids: CATSRRGGYNEQFF. The CDR3 bases are TGTGCCACCAGCCGGCGGGGGGGTTACAATGAGCAGTTCTTC.

The V call is TRBV25-1, the J call TRBJ2-7; 10 bases line up with TRBD2. V lost 3 bases and J lost 2; bases outside the gene matches: 10. Looked up from germline, CDR1 is MGHDK and CDR2 is SYGVNS. The CDR3 spans 17 residues. As DNA, the CDR3 is TGTGCCAGCAGTGAGCCGAAATCTAGCGGGAGTCCCTACGAGCAGTACTTC. It translates to CASSEPKSSGSPYEQYF.

V usage is TRBV3-1 and J usage is TRBJ2-7; TRBD2 might be the D (7 bases). V was pared by 3 bases and J by 5 bases, with 14 bases between. The CDR3 covers 14 residues. The germline V gene encodes CDR1 LGHDT and CDR2 YNNKEL (reference sequence). The CDR3 DNA is TGTGCCAGCAGCCACTGGGGGGGCAGGGACGAGCAGTACTTC. This encodes CASSHWGGRDEQYF.

There are a few counts of this clonotype. The chain combines TRBV27 with TRBJ2-2; D is ambiguous. Trimming pared 6 bases from V and 1 base from J, leaving 15 bases between. CDR1 is MNHEY and CDR2 is SMNVEV in the germline V gene (reference sequence). This CDR3 comprises 16 residues. DNA for the CDR3: TGTGCCAGCAGCCTCCTCGACCGCCGGAACACCGGGGAGCTGTTTTTT. Its translation is CASSLLDRRNTGELFF.

This clonotype came up many times. The chain is built from TRBV2 and TRBJ1-1, with 11 positions matching TRBD1. This CDR3 contains 14 residues. V lost 8 bases, J lost 3 bases, and 5 bases stayed unmatched. Germline lookup yields CDR1 SNHLY and CDR2 FYNNEI. The CDR3 DNA reads TGTGCCAGCCGGGACAGGGGGGGGTACACTGAAGCTTTCTTT. Translation: CASRDRGGYTEAFF.